A single sample gave rise to the 8 T cell receptor beta chains below, sequenced in a study of cytomegalovirus exposure and HLA in healthy donors (dated 2017 in TCRdb). Library creation used the immunoSEQ multiplex PCR assay. For the multiplex PCR, a mixture combining 60 forward primers for TCR Vbeta segments and 13 reverse primers for TCR Jbeta segments was used. TCRdb provides this immuneACCESS table in a form limited to in-frame rearrangements. Some clones are lacking; in checked studies, under half of them reflect an unresolved V gene, and why the rest are absent is not known. This sample gives about 70,000 clones in total; approximately 74% of them show up just once. Under 20% of the sample comes from the top ten. Sequencing used PBMCs. The receptors derive from a middle-aged man in good health and CMV-seropositive.

The chain couples TRBV2 to TRBJ2-7; D is unresolved. Trimming pared 6 bases from V and 3 bases from J, leaving 6 bases between. From germline, CDR1 is SNHLY and CDR2 FYNNEI. This CDR3 spans 11 amino acids. The CDR3 spells CASSPSYEQYF. The CDR3 DNA reads TGTGCCAGCAGCCCCAGCTACGAGCAGTACTTC.

This clone was seen only once. The chain uses TRBV6-1 and TRBJ1-6; D may be TRBD1 (5 bases). Germline CDR1 is MNHNS and CDR2 is SASEGT. The V end lost 11 bases, the J end lost 4 bases, and 15 bases lay between the germline ends. The CDR3 is 14 residues long. The CDR3 DNA follows: TGTGCCGGACCCAGGGCGGTTTATAATTCACCCCTCCACTTT. Its protein product is CAGPRAVYNSPLHF.

This clone was found a few times. The chain couples TRBV20-1 to TRBJ2-1; D might be TRBD2 (5 bases). Germline V gene lookup returns CDR1 DFQATT and CDR2 SNEGSKA (reference sequence). V was shortened by 5 bases and J by 4 bases, with 6 bases between the two germline ends. This CDR3 is 11 amino acids long. The CDR3 region has the DNA TGCAGTGCTGGACTGTACAATGAGCAGTTCTTC. It codes for CSAGLYNEQFF.

The chain employs TRBV6-1 and TRBJ2-5; D not certain. This CDR3 has 12 amino acids. Looked up from germline, CDR1 is MNHNS and CDR2 is SASEGT. Trimming left V 5 bases short and J 5 bases short, with 9 bases between. The CDR3 loop is CASSSGSETQYF. The CDR3 nucleotides are TGTGCCAGCAGTTCGGGTTCCGAGACCCAGTACTTC.

The chain links TRBV18 to TRBJ1-3; no clear D. V was pared by 2 bases and J by 0 bases, with 11 bases between. The CDR3 covers 16 residues. From germline, CDR1 is KGHSH and CDR2 LQKENI. The CDR3 nucleotides read TGTGCCAGCTCACCAGTGCAGGTGCTCTCTGGAAACACCATATATTTT. Encoded protein: CASSPVQVLSGNTIYF.

This sequence joins TRBV4-1 and TRBJ1-2; D is uncertain. The CDR3 totals 14 residues. In germline, CDR1 is MGHRA, CDR2 YSYEKL. V was cut by 4 bases and J by 4 bases, with 13 bases left in between. The CDR3 region has the DNA TGCGCCAGCAGCCTCATCGGAGAAGGCTATGGCTACACCTTC. Protein sequence: CASSLIGEGYGYTF.

About this clone itself: The junction departs from the called germline gene at one end, perhaps through a read error. This chain joins TRBV7-9 and TRBJ2-3, with 8 bases identical to TRBD1. From germline, CDR1 is SEHNR and CDR2 FQNEAQ (reference sequence). This CDR3 is built from 15 residues. The CDR3 loop reads CSSSSTGASTDTQYF. The CDR3 DNA is TGTTCCAGCAGCTCGACAGGGGCTAGCACAGATACGCAGTATTTT.

The chain recombines TRBV5-1 with TRBJ2-2, with 9 nucleotides matching TRBD2. The CDR3 consists of 15 residues. After removal of 7 bases from V and 0 bases from J, the junction contained 4 bases not matched to a gene. The germline V gene encodes CDR1 SGHRS and CDR2 YFSETQ. The CDR3 loop is CASCGLATNTGELFF. In DNA form, the CDR3 reads TGCGCCAGCTGCGGACTAGCGACGAACACCGGGGAGCTGTTTTTT.